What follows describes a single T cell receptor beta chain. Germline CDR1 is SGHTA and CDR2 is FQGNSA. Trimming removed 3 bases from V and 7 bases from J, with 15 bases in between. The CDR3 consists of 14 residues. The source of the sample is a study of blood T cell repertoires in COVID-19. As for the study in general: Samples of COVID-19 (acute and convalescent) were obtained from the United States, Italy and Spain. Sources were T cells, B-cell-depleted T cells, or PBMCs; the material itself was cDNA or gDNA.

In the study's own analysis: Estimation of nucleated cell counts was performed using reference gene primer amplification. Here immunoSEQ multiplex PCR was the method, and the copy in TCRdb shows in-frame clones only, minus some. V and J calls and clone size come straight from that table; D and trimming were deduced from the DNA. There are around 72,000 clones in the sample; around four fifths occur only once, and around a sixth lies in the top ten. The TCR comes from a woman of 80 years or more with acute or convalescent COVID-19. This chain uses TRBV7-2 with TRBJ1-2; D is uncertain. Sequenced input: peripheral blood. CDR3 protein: CASSFSRASSGYTF. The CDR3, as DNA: TGTGCCAGCAGCTTCTCGAGGGCCTCCTCTGGCTACACCTTC.